The 20 T cell receptor beta chains given below trace back to one sample, sequenced in a study of PD-1 blockade in classical Hodgkin lymphoma. In every patient, relapse followed autologous stem cell transplantation, while exposure to brentuximab vedotin differed. TCRdb's copy holds only in-frame clones and misses some; the assay was immunoSEQ multiplex PCR. There are 20,000 to 25,000 clones in the sample; 77% occur only once, and roughly two fifths lies in the top ten. This specimen was peripheral blood mononuclear cells (PBMCs), taken before the second cycle of nivolumab. Receptor source: a human donor with classical Hodgkin lymphoma.

The gene calls are TRBV12-5 and TRBJ1-1, with 7 bases aligning to TRBD1. V dropped 7 bases and J dropped 1; count of bases not matched to a gene: 9. CDR3 length equals 15 residues. Germline V CDR1 and CDR2: LGHNT, FRNRAP. CDR3 in amino acids: CASANRGIGNTEAFF. In nucleotides, the CDR3 is TGTGCTAGTGCAAACAGGGGTATTGGGAACACTGAAGCTTTCTTT.

The chain couples TRBV14 to TRBJ2-5, with D possibly TRBD2 on 5 matching bases. From germline, CDR1 is SGHDN and CDR2 FVKESK. The CDR3 is made up of 13 amino acids. The V gene lost 3 bases and the J gene lost 2 bases, with 7 bases spanning the gap. CDR3 nucleotides: TGTGCCAGCAGCCATCGGGGTCAAGAGACCCAGTACTTC. It specifies CASSHRGQETQYF.

This clone has more than one count but fewer than ten. The chain has TRBV19 and TRBJ1-2; D unresolved. The CDR3 runs to 13 residues. Germline V CDR1 and CDR2: LNHDA, SQIVND (reference sequence). The V and J ends lost 9 bases and 1 base respectively, with 12 bases between them. CDR3 amino acids: CASRRKINYGYTF. The CDR3 region has the DNA TGTGCCAGCCGACGGAAAATTAACTATGGCTACACCTTC.

As DNA, the CDR3 is TGTGCCAGCAGTCTCAATCCCGGGACAGGTCAGCATTTT. It is translated as CASSLNPGTGQHF. This chain links TRBV27 with TRBJ1-5, with 8 bases that match TRBD1. Germline V gene data show CDR1 as MNHEY and CDR2 as SMNVEV (reference sequence). Trimming took 5 bases from V and 13 from J; bases not matched to a gene: 10. CDR3 length: 13 amino acids.

The V and J genes are TRBV27 and TRBJ1-5; D unclear. The CDR3 extends over 16 amino acids. V lost 0 bases and J lost 5, with 14 bases in between. Germline CDR1 MNHEY, CDR2 SMNVEV (reference sequence). CDR3 amino acids: CASSLSARGDYQPQHF. Here the CDR3 DNA reads TGTGCCAGCAGTTTATCCGCTCGGGGAGACTATCAGCCCCAGCATTTT.

The rearrangement joins TRBV9 to TRBJ1-5; TRBD1 matches at 11 bases. The CDR3 has 14 residues. The J segment lost 10 bases and the V segment lost 4 bases, leaving 7 bases of the junction unmatched. Germline V gives CDR1 SGDLS, CDR2 YYNGEE. CDR3 protein: CASSPWTGGGPQHF. In DNA, the CDR3 is TGTGCCAGCAGCCCCTGGACAGGGGGCGGCCCCCAGCATTTT.

The chain employs TRBV5-4 and TRBJ2-1; possible D gene TRBD2, 5 bases. Germline-derived CDR1 and CDR2 are SGHNT and YYREEE (reference sequence). Trimming took off 4 bases at V and 3 bases at J, with 8 bases between the two ends. The CDR3 runs 13 residues. CDR3 in amino acids: CASSPRGYNEQFF. The CDR3 nucleotides read TGTGCCAGCAGCCCCCGGGGCTACAATGAGCAGTTCTTC. Full variable domain (outside the CDR3, taken from reference TRBV5-4 and TRBJ2-1): ETGVTQSPTHLIKTRGQQVTLRCSSQSGHNTVSWYQQALGQGPQFIFQYYREEENGRGNFPPRFSGLQFPNYSSELNVNALELDDSALYLCASSPRGYNEQFFGPGTRLTVL.

V is TRBV9 and J is TRBJ2-1, with D possibly matching TRBD1 (5 bases). Trimming left V 1 base short and J 5 bases short, with 25 bases between. CDR3 size: 19 residues. CDR1 and CDR2 (germline): SGDLS, YYNGEE. In DNA, the CDR3 is TGTGCCAGCAGCGTAACAGGCCTTAATCGGGCGGCGGCAAACAATGAGCAGTTCTTC. It is translated as CASSVTGLNRAAANNEQFF.

V is TRBV4-3 and J is TRBJ2-3, with a possible D match to TRBD2 (5 bases). From germline, CDR1 is LGHNA and CDR2 YSLEER. CDR3 size: 15 residues. V was shortened by 1 base and J by 0 bases, with 8 bases between the two germline ends. CDR3 amino acids: CASSQVRGSTDTQYF. DNA for the CDR3: TGCGCCAGCAGCCAAGTCCGCGGGAGCACAGATACGCAGTATTTT.

The chain employs TRBV5-1 and TRBJ1-3, with 7 positions matching TRBD1. The CDR3 contains 16 residues. CDR1 is SGHRS, CDR2 YFSETQ, per germline. The trim removed 0 bases at V and 2 bases at J, leaving 5 bases unmatched. The CDR3 region is CASSLGPTGTGNTIYF. The CDR3 DNA reads TGCGCCAGCAGCTTGGGACCGACAGGGACTGGAAACACCATATATTTT.

V usage is TRBV27 and J usage is TRBJ2-2; 12 nucleotides align to TRBD2. The CDR3 sequence is 18 residues long. The V segment lost 3 bases and the J segment 5 bases; nucleotides outside the gene matches: 10. Germline V gene sequence: CDR1 MNHEY, CDR2 SMNVEV (reference sequence). The CDR3 sequence is CASSFRRLAGVGTGELFF. In nucleotides, the CDR3 is TGTGCCAGCAGTTTTAGGAGACTAGCGGGAGTAGGTACCGGGGAGCTGTTTTTT.

The gene calls are TRBV6-5 and TRBJ2-7; D gene unclear. With 5 bases removed from V and 0 bases from J, the gap between germline ends came to 11 bases. Germline V gene sequence: CDR1 MNHEY, CDR2 SVGAGI. The CDR3 contains 14 residues. CDR3 sequence: CASSPARSSYEQYF. In DNA form, the CDR3 reads TGTGCCAGCAGTCCAGCGAGGAGCTCCTACGAGCAGTACTTC.

This chain joins TRBV11-3 and TRBJ2-6, with 7 bases aligning to TRBD1. The V and J ends lost 5 bases and 0 bases, in that order; junction bases with no gene match: 7. The length of the CDR3 is 17 residues. CDR1 is SGHNT and CDR2 is YENEEA in the germline V gene. CDR3 region: CASSDRDRHSGANVLTF. Here the CDR3 DNA reads TGTGCCAGCAGCGACCGGGACAGACACTCTGGGGCCAACGTCCTGACTTTC.

This clone was seen only a few times. V gene TRBV5-1 combines with J gene TRBJ2-3; tentatively, D is TRBD1 (5 bases). V lost 5 bases and J lost 2, with 15 bases in between. Germline V CDR1 and CDR2: SGHRS, YFSETQ. This CDR3 is built from 15 residues. The CDR3 DNA is TGCGCCAGCAGTCTTGACAGCTACCTCACAGATACGCAGTATTTT. Protein product: CASSLDSYLTDTQYF.

This clone has a handful of counts. This chain joins TRBV5-1 and TRBJ1-1; 7 positions match TRBD1. The CDR3 spans 16 residues. Germline V lookup: CDR1 SGHRS, CDR2 YFSETQ. After removal of 1 base from V and 4 bases from J, the junction contained 10 bases not matched to a gene. CDR3 DNA sequence: TGCGCCAGCAGCTTGATAGGGACAGCGGGGTTCACTGAAGCTTTCTTT. The encoded protein is CASSLIGTAGFTEAFF. The complete variable domain, with remaining parts taken from reference TRBV5-1 and TRBJ1-1, reads KAGVTQTPRYLIKTRGQQVTLSCSPISGHRSVSWYQQTPGQGLQFLFEYFSETQRNKGNFPGRFSGRQFSNSRSEMNVSTLELGDSALYLCASSLIGTAGFTEAFFGQGTRLTVV.

The chain carries TRBV30 and TRBJ1-6; 7 nucleotides line up with TRBD1. Germline CDR1 is GTSNPN and CDR2 is SVGIG (reference sequence). The ends lost 3 bases at V and 7 bases at J; junction bases unmatched: 6. CDR3 size: 14 residues. The CDR3 loop reads CAWSAGTANSPLHF. CDR3 coding DNA: TGTGCCTGGAGCGCCGGGACAGCAAATTCACCCCTCCACTTT. The variable domain in full, with the rest retrieved from reference TRBV30 and TRBJ1-6, is SQTIHQWPATLVQPVGSPLSLECTVEGTSNPNLYWYRQAAGRGLQLLFYSVGIGQISSEVPQNLSASRPQDRQFILSSKKLLLSDSGFYLCAWSAGTANSPLHFGNGTRLTVT.

The chain is built from TRBV29-1 and TRBJ2-7, with D perhaps matching TRBD1 (6 bases). The CDR3 consists of 13 residues. Germline-derived CDR1 and CDR2 are SQVTM and ANQGSEA. Trimming left V 6 bases short and J 2 bases short, with 14 bases between. CDR3 bases: TGCAGCGTCGACGAACCAGGGGCCTACGAGCAGTACTTC. Translating it yields CSVDEPGAYEQYF.

The chain combines TRBV27 with TRBJ1-5, with TRBD1 matching over 7 bases. J lost 1 base, V lost 6 bases, and 9 bases had no gene match. The length of the CDR3 is 16 residues. The germline V gene encodes CDR1 MNHEY and CDR2 SMNVEV (reference sequence). The CDR3: CASRPQGIWSNQPQHF. The CDR3 DNA is TGTGCCAGCAGACCACAGGGGATCTGGAGCAATCAGCCCCAGCATTTT.

In its sample, this clone ranks as medium-sized (0.01 to 0.1%). The rearrangement uses TRBV7-2 and TRBJ1-1; D gene ambiguous. Trimming removed 2 bases at V and 1 base at J, with 5 bases between. Germline assignment: CDR1 SGHTA and CDR2 FQGNSA. The length of the CDR3 is 13 residues. CDR3 sequence reads: CASSLIQNTEAFF. CDR3 coding DNA: TGTGCCAGCAGCTTAATACAGAACACTGAAGCTTTCTTT.

In its sample, this clone was seen once. The chain couples TRBV7-7 to TRBJ2-5; either TRBD1 or TRBD2 may supply D (5 bases each). V was pared by 5 bases and J by 1 base, with 8 bases between. The CDR3 sequence is 13 residues long. CDR1 is SSHAT and CDR2 is FNYEAQ in the germline V gene (reference sequence). The CDR3 nucleotides read TGTGCCAGCAGCACCGGGGCCCAAGAGACCCAGTACTTC. Its protein is CASSTGAQETQYF. Full variable domain (rest looked up from reference TRBV7-7 and TRBJ2-5): GAGVSQSPRYKVTKRGQDVTLRCDPISSHATLYWYQQALGQGPEFLTYFNYEAQPDKSGLPSDRFSAERPEGSISTLTIQRTEQRDSAMYRCASSTGAQETQYFGPGTRLLVL.